Listed here is a single T cell receptor (beta chain). The data were obtained in a study of T cell repertoires in cytomegalovirus infection. Study-level information: It was the public TCR beta signatures that indicated both CMV infection and matching HLA type.

V lost 4 bases and J lost 5, with 8 bases in between. The germline V gene encodes CDR1 SGHAT and CDR2 FQNNGV. The CDR3 totals 12 residues. TCRdb analysed the reads with MiXCR anew, one entry per CDR3 protein. The table has around 450,000 distinct CDR3 sequences, approximately 31% seen once. The V call is TRBV11-2, the J call TRBJ1-1; the D is unclear. The TCR was taken from a human donor in good health (CMV status not recorded). Some clones in this sample may be carry-over from other donors' samples. Sequenced: PBMCs. Here the CDR3 reads CASSSGWTEAFF. The CDR3 DNA is TGTGCCAGCAGCTCGGGGTGGACTGAAGCTTTCTTT.